This TCR beta chain was captured by sequencing in a study of blood T cell repertoires in COVID-19. Across the whole study: Italy, Spain and the United States were the sources of the convalescent and acute COVID-19 samples. Nucleic acid was either cDNA or gDNA, and it came from T cells, B-cell-depleted T cells, or PBMCs.

Authors' analysis steps: The authors estimated nucleated cell counts from reference gene primer amplification. Some clones are missing from TCRdb's copy, which holds only in-frame ones; the method was immunoSEQ multiplex PCR. V and J calls and clone size are given by that table; D and trimming were obtained from the DNA. The sample lists about 94,000 clones, over 65% seen once, with under 5% in the top ten. Seattle patients were enrolled during active infection and followed longitudinally. Sequencing was done on a sample of peripheral blood. The clonotype originates from a man in his 70s with COVID-19, enrolled during active disease.

The CDR3 coding sequence is TGTGCCAGCAGTGCCAGGGCTCTCTACGAGCAGTACTTC. Translated, it gives CASSARALYEQYF. This chain connects TRBV6-4 to TRBJ2-7, with D maybe TRBD1 (5 bases). Trimming took off 4 bases at V and 3 bases at J, with 10 bases between the two ends. Germline V lookup: CDR1 MRHNA, CDR2 SNTAGT. The CDR3 loop spans 13 amino acids.